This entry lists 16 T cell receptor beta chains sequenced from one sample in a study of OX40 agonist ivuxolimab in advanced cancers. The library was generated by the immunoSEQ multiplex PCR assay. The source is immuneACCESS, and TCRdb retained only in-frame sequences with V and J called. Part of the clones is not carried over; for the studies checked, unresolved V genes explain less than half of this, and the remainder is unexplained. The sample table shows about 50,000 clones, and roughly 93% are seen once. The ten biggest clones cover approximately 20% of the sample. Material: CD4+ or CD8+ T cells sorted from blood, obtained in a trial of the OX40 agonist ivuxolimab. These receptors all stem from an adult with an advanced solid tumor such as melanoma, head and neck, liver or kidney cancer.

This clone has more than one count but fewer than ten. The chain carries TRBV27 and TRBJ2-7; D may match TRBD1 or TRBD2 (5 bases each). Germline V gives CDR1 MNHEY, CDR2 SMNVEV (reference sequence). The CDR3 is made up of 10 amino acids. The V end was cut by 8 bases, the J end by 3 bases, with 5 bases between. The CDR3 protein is CASGGYEQYF. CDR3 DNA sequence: TGTGCCAGCGGGGGCTACGAGCAGTACTTC.

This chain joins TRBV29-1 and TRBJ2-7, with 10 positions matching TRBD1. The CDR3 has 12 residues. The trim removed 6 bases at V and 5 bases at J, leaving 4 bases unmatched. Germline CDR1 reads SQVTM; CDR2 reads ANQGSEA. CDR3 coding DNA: TGCAGCGTATGGACAGGGGGAAACGAGCAGTACTTC. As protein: CSVWTGGNEQYF.

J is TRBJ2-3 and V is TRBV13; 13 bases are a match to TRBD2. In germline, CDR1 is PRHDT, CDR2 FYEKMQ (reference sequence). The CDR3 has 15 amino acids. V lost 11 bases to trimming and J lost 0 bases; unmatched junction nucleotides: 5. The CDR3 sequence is CASGTSGMSTDTQYF. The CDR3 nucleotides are TGTGCCTCCGGGACTAGCGGGATGAGCACAGATACGCAGTATTTT.

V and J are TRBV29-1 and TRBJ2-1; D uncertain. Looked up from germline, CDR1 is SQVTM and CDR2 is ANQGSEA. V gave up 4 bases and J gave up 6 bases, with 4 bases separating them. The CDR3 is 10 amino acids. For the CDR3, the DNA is TGCAGCGTTGGAGCCAATGAGCAGTTCTTC. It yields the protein CSVGANEQFF.

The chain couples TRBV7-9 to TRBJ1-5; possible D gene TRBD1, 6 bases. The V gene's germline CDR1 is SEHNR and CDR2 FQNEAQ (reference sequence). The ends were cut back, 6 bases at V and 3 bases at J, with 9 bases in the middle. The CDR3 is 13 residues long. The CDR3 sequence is CASRSGVNQPQHF. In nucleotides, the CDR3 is TGTGCCAGCAGATCAGGGGTCAATCAGCCCCAGCATTTT. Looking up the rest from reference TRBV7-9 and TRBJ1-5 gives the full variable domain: DTGVSQNPRHKITKRGQNVTFRCDPISEHNRLYWYRQTLGQGPEFLTYFQNEAQLEKSRLLSDRFSAERPKGSFSTLEIQRTEQGDSAMYLCASRSGVNQPQHFGDGTRLSIL.

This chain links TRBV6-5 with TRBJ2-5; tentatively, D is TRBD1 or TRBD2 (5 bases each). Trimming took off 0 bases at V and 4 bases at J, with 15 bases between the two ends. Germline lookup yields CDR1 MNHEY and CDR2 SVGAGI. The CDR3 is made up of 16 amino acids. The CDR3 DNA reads TGTGCCAGCAGTTACTCGAGGGGCCCCGGACGAGAGACCCAGTACTTC. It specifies CASSYSRGPGRETQYF.

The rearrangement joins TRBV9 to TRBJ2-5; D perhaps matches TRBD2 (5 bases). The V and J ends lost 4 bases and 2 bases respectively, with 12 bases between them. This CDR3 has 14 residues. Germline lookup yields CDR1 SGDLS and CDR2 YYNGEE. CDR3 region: CASSPSDSQETQYF. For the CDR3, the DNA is TGTGCCAGCAGCCCATCGGACTCACAAGAGACCCAGTACTTC.

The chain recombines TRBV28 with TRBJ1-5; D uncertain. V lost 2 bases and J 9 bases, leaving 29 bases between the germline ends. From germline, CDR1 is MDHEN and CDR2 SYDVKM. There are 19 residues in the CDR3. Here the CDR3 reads CASSLVSSGKDYSWTPQHF. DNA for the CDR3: TGTGCCAGCAGTTTAGTATCGTCGGGGAAGGATTATAGCTGGACGCCCCAGCATTTT.

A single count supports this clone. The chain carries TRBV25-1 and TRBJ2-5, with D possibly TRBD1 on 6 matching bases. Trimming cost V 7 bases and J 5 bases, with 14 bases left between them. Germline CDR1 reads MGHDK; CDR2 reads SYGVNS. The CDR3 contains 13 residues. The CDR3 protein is CASMQGSGETQYF. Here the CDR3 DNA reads TGTGCCAGCATGCAGGGGTCGGGCGAGACCCAGTACTTC.

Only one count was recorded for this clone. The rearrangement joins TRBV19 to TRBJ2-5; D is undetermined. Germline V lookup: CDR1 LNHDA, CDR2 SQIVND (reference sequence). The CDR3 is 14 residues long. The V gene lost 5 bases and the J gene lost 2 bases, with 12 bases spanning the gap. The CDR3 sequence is CASSLDNYQETQYF. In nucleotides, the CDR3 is TGTGCCAGTAGTCTCGACAACTATCAAGAGACCCAGTACTTC.

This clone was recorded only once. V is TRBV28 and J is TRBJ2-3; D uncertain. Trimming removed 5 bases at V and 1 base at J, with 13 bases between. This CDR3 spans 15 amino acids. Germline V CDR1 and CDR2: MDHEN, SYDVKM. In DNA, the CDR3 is TGTGCCAGCAGTCCCCTTGGGGTGGGCACAGATACGCAGTATTTT. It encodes CASSPLGVGTDTQYF.

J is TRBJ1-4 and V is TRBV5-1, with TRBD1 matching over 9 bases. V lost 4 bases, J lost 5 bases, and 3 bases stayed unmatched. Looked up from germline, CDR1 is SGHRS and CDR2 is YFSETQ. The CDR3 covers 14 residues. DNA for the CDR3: TGCGCCAGCAGCACCGGGACAGGGAATGAAAAACTGTTTTTT. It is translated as CASSTGTGNEKLFF.

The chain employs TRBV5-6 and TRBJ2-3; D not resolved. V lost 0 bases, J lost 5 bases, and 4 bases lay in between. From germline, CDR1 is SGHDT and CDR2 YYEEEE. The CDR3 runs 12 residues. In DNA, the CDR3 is TGTGCCAGCAGCTTGGGGGAAGATACGCAGTATTTT. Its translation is CASSLGEDTQYF.

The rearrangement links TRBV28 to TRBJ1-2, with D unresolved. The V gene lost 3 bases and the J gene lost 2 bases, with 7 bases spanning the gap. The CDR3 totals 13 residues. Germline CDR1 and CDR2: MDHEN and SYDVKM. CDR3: CASSFAGNYGYTF. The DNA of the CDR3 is TGTGCCAGCAGTTTTGCCGGAAACTATGGCTACACCTTC.

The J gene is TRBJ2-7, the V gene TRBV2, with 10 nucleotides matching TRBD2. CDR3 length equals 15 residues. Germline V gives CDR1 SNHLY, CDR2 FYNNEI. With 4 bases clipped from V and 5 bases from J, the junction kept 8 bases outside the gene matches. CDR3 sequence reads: CASSGGSGRLDEQYF. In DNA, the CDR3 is TGTGCCAGCAGTGGGGGTAGCGGGAGGCTAGACGAGCAGTACTTC.

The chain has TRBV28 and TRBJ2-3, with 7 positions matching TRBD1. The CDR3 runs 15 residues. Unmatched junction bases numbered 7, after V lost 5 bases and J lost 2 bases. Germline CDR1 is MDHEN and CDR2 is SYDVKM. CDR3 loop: CASSNWTGNTDTQYF. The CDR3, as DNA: TGTGCCAGCAGTAACTGGACAGGAAACACAGATACGCAGTATTTT.